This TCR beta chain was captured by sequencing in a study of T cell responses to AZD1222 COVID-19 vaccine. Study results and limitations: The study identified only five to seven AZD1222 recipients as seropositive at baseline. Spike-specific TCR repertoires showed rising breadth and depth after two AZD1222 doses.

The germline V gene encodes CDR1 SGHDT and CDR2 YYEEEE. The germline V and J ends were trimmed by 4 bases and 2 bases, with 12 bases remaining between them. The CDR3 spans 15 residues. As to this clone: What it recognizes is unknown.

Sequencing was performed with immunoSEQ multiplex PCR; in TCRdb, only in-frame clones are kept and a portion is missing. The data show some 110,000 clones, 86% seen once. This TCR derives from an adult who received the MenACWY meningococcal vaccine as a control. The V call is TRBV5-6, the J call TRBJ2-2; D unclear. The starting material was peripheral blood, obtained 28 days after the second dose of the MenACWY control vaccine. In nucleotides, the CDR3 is TGTGCCAGCAGCCCACTTGACCGCAACACCGGGGAGCTGTTTTTT. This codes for CASSPLDRNTGELFF.